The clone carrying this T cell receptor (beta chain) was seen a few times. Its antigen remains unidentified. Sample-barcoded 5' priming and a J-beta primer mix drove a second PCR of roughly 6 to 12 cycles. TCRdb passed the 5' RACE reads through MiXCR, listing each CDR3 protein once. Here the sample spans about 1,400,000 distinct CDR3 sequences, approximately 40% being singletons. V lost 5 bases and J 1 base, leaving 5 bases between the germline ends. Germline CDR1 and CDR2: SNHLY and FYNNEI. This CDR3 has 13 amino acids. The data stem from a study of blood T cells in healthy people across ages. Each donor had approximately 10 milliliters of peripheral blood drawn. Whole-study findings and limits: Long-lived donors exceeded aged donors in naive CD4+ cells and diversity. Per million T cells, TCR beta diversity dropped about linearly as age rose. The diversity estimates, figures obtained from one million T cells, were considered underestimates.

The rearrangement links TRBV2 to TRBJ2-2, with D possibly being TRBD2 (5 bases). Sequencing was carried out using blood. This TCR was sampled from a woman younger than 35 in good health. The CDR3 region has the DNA TGTGCCAGCAGTCGGGAGAACACCGGGGAGCTGTTTTTT. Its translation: CASSRENTGELFF.